Shown below are 30 T cell receptor beta chains from a single sample sequenced in a study of CD8 T cells in ankylosing spondylitis. MiXCR was run by TCRdb on the 5' RACE reads, yielding one entry per CDR3 protein. The sample lists about 130,000 distinct CDR3 sequences, roughly 7.3% occurring once. The specimen was blood, either unsorted or a sorted T cell fraction (not recorded which). The receptors here all came from a male donor with ankylosing spondylitis or in good health (not recorded which).

This clonotype has a count of ten or more. The chain has TRBV12-3 or TRBV12-4 and TRBJ2-3; tentatively, D is TRBD2 (5 bases). Deletions cut 4 bases from V and 0 bases from J, with 8 bases between. This CDR3 contains 14 residues. CDR3 in amino acids: CASSSIASTDTQYF. As DNA, the CDR3 is TGTGCCAGCAGTTCCATAGCGAGCACAGATACGCAGTATTTT.

There are many counts of this clonotype. The chain has TRBV29-1 and TRBJ2-5, with 7 bases lining up with TRBD1. The CDR3 runs 15 residues. Germline assignment: CDR1 SQVTM and CDR2 ANQGSEA. V dropped 4 bases and J dropped 0; count of bases not matched to a gene: 8. This CDR3 reads CSVVVGRGYQETQYF. The CDR3 DNA reads as TGCAGCGTTGTTGTGGGCAGGGGGTACCAAGAGACCCAGTACTTC.

Ten or more counts support this clonotype. J is TRBJ2-7 and V is TRBV10-1; TRBD2 matches 8 bases. From germline, CDR1 is WNHNN and CDR2 SYGVQD (reference sequence). The J segment lost 5 bases and the V segment lost 3 bases, leaving 9 bases of the junction unmatched. The CDR3 covers 15 residues. CDR3 in DNA: TGCGCCAGCAGTGATTGGAGCGGGGGCGCCCACGAGCAGTACTTC. Translation gives CASSDWSGGAHEQYF.

This clonotype was recorded at least ten times. This chain joins TRBV5-1 and TRBJ1-2, with unresolved D. The germline gives CDR1 SGHRS, CDR2 YFSETQ. Trimming cost V 4 bases and J 4 bases, with 11 bases left between them. CDR3 length equals 13 residues. Written as DNA, the CDR3 is TGCGCCAGCAGCAGGACCCTCCTCTATGGCTACACCTTC. It specifies CASSRTLLYGYTF.

In this sample, this clonotype turned up many times. This chain uses TRBV12-3 or TRBV12-4 with TRBJ2-7, with 8 nucleotides matching TRBD2. The CDR3 consists of 15 residues. Trimming took 4 bases from V and 2 from J; bases not matched to a gene: 7. The CDR3 sequence: CASSSPGLGTYEQYF. The DNA of the CDR3 is TGTGCCAGCAGTTCCCCGGGACTAGGAACCTACGAGCAGTACTTC.

Ten or more counts support this clonotype. The chain joins TRBV20-1 to TRBJ2-3, with D possibly being TRBD2 (6 bases). The CDR3 runs 14 residues. Trimming left V 0 bases short and J 3 bases short, with 10 bases between. In germline, CDR1 is DFQATT, CDR2 SNEGSKA (reference sequence). CDR3 sequence (DNA): TGCAGTGCTAGAGATGTGGGGGGTACAGATACGCAGTATTTT. It translates to CSARDVGGTDTQYF.

This clonotype was detected ten times or more. V usage is TRBV20-1 and J usage is TRBJ2-1, with 11 bases matching TRBD2. The V segment lost 6 bases and the J segment 5 bases; nucleotides outside the gene matches: 6. Per the germline V gene, CDR1 is DFQATT and CDR2 is SNEGSKA (reference sequence). This CDR3 has 14 residues. The CDR3 here is CSATLAGVHNEQFF. Written as DNA, the CDR3 is TGCAGTGCGACACTAGCGGGAGTACACAATGAGCAGTTCTTC.

This clonotype was detected ten times or more. CDR3 DNA sequence: TGTGCCAGCAGCGTAGCTATGAACACTGAAGCTTTCTTT. Its translation is CASSVAMNTEAFF. J is TRBJ1-1 and V is TRBV9; D is unclear. Germline V CDR1 and CDR2: SGDLS, YYNGEE. The CDR3 is made up of 13 amino acids. V dropped 0 bases and J dropped 0 bases, with 3 bases sitting between them. Filled out from reference TRBV9 and TRBJ1-1, the complete variable domain reads DSGVTQTPKHLITATGQRVTLRCSPRSGDLSVYWYQQSLDQGLQFLIQYYNGEERAKGNILERFSAQQFPDLHSELNLSSLELGDSALYFCASSVAMNTEAFFGQGTRLTVV.

This clonotype was detected many times. J is TRBJ1-6 and V is TRBV5-1; 7 bases fit TRBD1. CDR1 and CDR2 (germline): SGHRS, YFSETQ. The CDR3 has 16 amino acids. V lost 4 bases, J lost 0 bases, and 4 bases stayed unmatched. CDR3 bases: TGCGCCAGCAGCGAGGGACAGAGCTCCTATAATTCACCCCTCCACTTT. This encodes CASSEGQSSYNSPLHF.

This clonotype was seen many times. The chain carries TRBV5-1 and TRBJ2-4; tentatively, D is TRBD1 (5 bases). The V and J ends lost 2 bases and 6 bases respectively, with 12 bases between them. The CDR3 covers 14 residues. Germline CDR1 is SGHRS and CDR2 is YFSETQ. CDR3 in DNA: TGCGCCAGCAGCTTTGATTTCACAGGAAACATTCAGTACTTC. Translation gives CASSFDFTGNIQYF.

This clonotype was counted many times. The chain has TRBV14 and TRBJ2-5; no firm D call. Trimming took 1 base from V and 7 from J, leaving 7 bases between them. The CDR3 runs 12 residues. CDR1 is SGHDN and CDR2 is FVKESK in the germline V gene. The CDR3 sequence is CASSQGLGTQYF. DNA of the CDR3: TGTGCCAGCAGCCAAGGTTTGGGGACCCAGTACTTC.

This clonotype was counted many times. The chain joins TRBV5-1 to TRBJ2-7, with 10 positions matching TRBD2. The germline V gene has CDR1 SGHRS and CDR2 YFSETQ. The CDR3 is 16 residues long. V shed 0 bases, J shed 4 bases, and the junction held 7 bases outside the gene matches. Here the CDR3 reads CASSLERGGFLYEQYF. CDR3 nucleotide sequence: TGCGCCAGCAGCTTGGAGCGGGGGGGCTTTTTGTACGAGCAGTACTTC.

Ten or more counts support this clonotype. The V call is TRBV5-1, the J call TRBJ2-1; a possible D gene is TRBD2 (6 bases). V gave up 6 bases and J gave up 8 bases, with 24 bases separating them. The germline gives CDR1 SGHRS, CDR2 YFSETQ. CDR3 length: 16 amino acids. The CDR3 sequence: CASNSGLEGGSDEQFF. CDR3 in DNA: TGCGCCAGCAACTCCGGTCTTGAGGGAGGAAGTGATGAGCAGTTCTTC.

This clonotype has a count of ten or more. This chain links TRBV18 with TRBJ2-7; 7 nucleotides match TRBD1. Germline CDR1 and CDR2: KGHSH and LQKENI. The junction had 7 bases not matched to a gene; V was cut back by 3 bases and J by 2 bases. The CDR3 runs to 15 residues. The CDR3 here is CASSPGQVGTYEQYF. CDR3 in DNA: TGTGCCAGCTCACCCGGACAGGTGGGAACCTACGAGCAGTACTTC.

The V and J genes are TRBV7-6 and TRBJ1-5; TRBD1 agrees at 8 bases. The CDR3 extends over 17 amino acids. Germline CDR1 reads SGHVS; CDR2 reads FNYEAQ. V shed 1 base, J shed 0 bases, and the junction held 5 bases outside the gene matches. CDR3 protein: CASSLGIRGHSNQPQHF. The CDR3 DNA follows: TGTGCCAGCAGCTTAGGAATCAGGGGGCATAGCAATCAGCCCCAGCATTTT.

This clonotype was seen at least ten times. The DNA of the CDR3 is TGCAGTGCTTTAGCCGGGACTACTTCCTACGAGCAGTACTTC. As protein: CSALAGTTSYEQYF. The chain employs TRBV20-1 and TRBJ2-7; TRBD2 agrees at 7 bases. Germline CDR1 and CDR2: DFQATT and SNEGSKA (reference sequence). This CDR3 contains 14 residues. With 5 bases clipped from V and 1 base from J, the junction kept 8 bases outside the gene matches.

This clonotype was seen many times. This chain uses TRBV20-1 with TRBJ2-7, with 8 bases identical to TRBD1. V trimming: 4 bases; J trimming: 2 bases; junction bases outside the gene matches: 4. Germline V gene lookup returns CDR1 DFQATT and CDR2 SNEGSKA (reference sequence). The length of the CDR3 is 13 residues. The CDR3 nucleotides are TGCAGTGCTACGGACAGGGAACCCTACGAGCAGTACTTC. The encoded protein is CSATDREPYEQYF.

This clonotype was picked up one time. This chain joins TRBV30 and TRBJ2-7; D gene uncertain. V was cut by 3 bases and J by 3 bases, with 6 bases left in between. Looked up from germline, CDR1 is GTSNPN and CDR2 is SVGIG (reference sequence). The CDR3 totals 11 residues. The CDR3 sequence is CAWSGLYEQYF. The CDR3 DNA sequence: TGTGCCTGGAGCGGGCTCTACGAGCAGTACTTC.

This clonotype was seen repeatedly, ten times or more. The rearrangement uses TRBV5-1 and TRBJ2-5; D might be TRBD2 (5 bases). V gave up 0 bases and J gave up 5 bases, with 14 bases separating them. Germline V gene sequence: CDR1 SGHRS, CDR2 YFSETQ. This CDR3 contains 15 residues. The CDR3 spells CASSLEASNGETQYF. The CDR3 region has the DNA TGCGCCAGCAGCTTGGAGGCTAGCAATGGGGAGACCCAGTACTTC.

This clonotype was observed a few times. The rearrangement joins TRBV7-9 to TRBJ2-1; D is perhaps TRBD1 (6 bases). This CDR3 is built from 15 residues. Germline CDR1 reads SEHNR; CDR2 reads FQNEAQ (reference sequence). The V gene lost 8 bases and the J gene lost 3 bases, with 17 bases spanning the gap. CDR3 coding DNA: TGTGCCAGCCTACCAGGAAAGGGGGTCTACAATGAGCAGTTCTTC. Its translation is CASLPGKGVYNEQFF.

A word on this clonotype: This may be a read error: a much more frequent sequence differs by one nucleotide. The gene calls are TRBV20-1 and TRBJ2-3, with 10 bases identical to TRBD1. This CDR3 region has 14 residues. Trimming took 6 bases from V and 7 from J; bases not matched to a gene: 10. Germline V gene data show CDR1 as DFQATT and CDR2 as SNEGSKA (reference sequence). CDR3 coding DNA: TGCAGTGCCACCGGGACAGGGGCCTCATATACGCAGTATTTT. It translates to CSATGTGASYTQYF.

This clonotype has ten or more counts. In DNA, the CDR3 is TGTGCCAGCAGACCCCGTCTAACAGGGCTAAGCGGGGAGCTGTTTTTT. This gives the protein CASRPRLTGLSGELFF. This chain connects TRBV12-3 or TRBV12-4 to TRBJ2-2; a possible D gene is TRBD1 (6 bases). The V and J ends lost 6 bases and 7 bases respectively, with 21 bases between them. CDR3 length: 16 amino acids.

This clonotype was detected many times. The chain employs TRBV6-5 and TRBJ1-2; D possibly corresponds to TRBD1 (6 bases). The CDR3 spans 16 residues. CDR1 and CDR2 (germline): MNHEY, SVGAGI. Between the trimmed V and J ends, which lost 0 bases and 7 bases, there was a span of 18 bases. CDR3 in amino acids: CASSYSFRGQIGGYTF. Here the CDR3 DNA reads TGTGCCAGCAGTTACTCGTTCCGGGGGCAAATCGGTGGCTACACCTTC.

In this sample, this clonotype turned up many times. CDR3 DNA: TGCAGCGCCAAAAGACAGGGGATCACCGGGGAGCTGTTTTTT. The encoded protein is CSAKRQGITGELFF. The chain links TRBV29-1 to TRBJ2-2, with TRBD1 matching over 8 bases. The CDR3 extends over 14 amino acids. Germline V lookup: CDR1 SQVTM, CDR2 ANQGSEA. The V and J ends lost 7 bases and 4 bases, in that order; junction bases with no gene match: 8.

Many counts were recorded for this clonotype. J is TRBJ1-2 and V is TRBV5-1; D not certain. V was clipped by 4 bases and J by 3 bases, with 10 bases between them. This CDR3 contains 13 residues. Germline CDR1 SGHRS, CDR2 YFSETQ. The CDR3 sequence is CASSADGDYGYTF. DNA for the CDR3: TGCGCCAGCAGCGCAGACGGGGACTATGGCTACACCTTC.

Ten or more counts support this clonotype. V gene TRBV20-1 combines with J gene TRBJ2-1, with D maybe TRBD2 (5 bases). Germline V lookup: CDR1 DFQATT, CDR2 SNEGSKA (reference sequence). This CDR3 comprises 16 residues. The V and J ends lost 5 bases and 4 bases respectively, with 21 bases between them. The CDR3 DNA reads TGCAGTGCTGTGGGTGGTGAGCGGCCGACGTACAATGAGCAGTTCTTC. Protein product: CSAVGGERPTYNEQFF.

Many counts were recorded for this clonotype. The chain employs TRBV9 and TRBJ2-7; 7 bases map to TRBD2. Germline V gives CDR1 SGDLS, CDR2 YYNGEE. V lost 4 bases to trimming and J lost 2 bases; unmatched junction nucleotides: 3. The CDR3 sequence is 13 residues long. The CDR3 DNA follows: TGTGCCAGCAGCACAGGACTAGCCTACGAGCAGTACTTC. This encodes CASSTGLAYEQYF. Combining the CDR3 with reference TRBV9 and TRBJ2-7 gives the whole variable domain DSGVTQTPKHLITATGQRVTLRCSPRSGDLSVYWYQQSLDQGLQFLIQYYNGEERAKGNILERFSAQQFPDLHSELNLSSLELGDSALYFCASSTGLAYEQYFGPGTRLTVT.

In this sample, this clonotype turned up many times. The rearrangement links TRBV10-3 to TRBJ1-2; D is undetermined. Germline values: CDR1 ENHRY, CDR2 SYGVKD. Trimming cost V 0 bases and J 5 bases, with 7 bases left between them. The CDR3 runs to 13 residues. CDR3 loop: CAISESPLYGYTF. The CDR3 region has the DNA TGTGCCATCAGTGAGTCGCCGTTGTATGGCTACACCTTC.

This clonotype counts as large. The chain is built from TRBV7-6 and TRBJ2-1; 7 bases align to TRBD2. Germline trimming cut 4 bases from V and 7 bases from J; bases unmatched to any gene: 16. Germline V gene sequence: CDR1 SGHVS, CDR2 FNYEAQ. There are 17 residues in the CDR3. CDR3 amino acids: CASSYPSVGGDGNEQFF. The CDR3 DNA is TGTGCCAGCAGCTATCCGAGTGTGGGAGGGGATGGAAATGAGCAGTTCTTC. The complete variable domain, with remaining parts taken from reference TRBV7-6 and TRBJ2-1, reads GAGVSQSPRYKVTKRGQDVALRCDPISGHVSLYWYRQALGQGPEFLTYFNYEAQQDKSGLPNDRFSAERPEGSISTLTIQRTEQRDSAMYRCASSYPSVGGDGNEQFFGPGTRLTVL.

This clonotype occurred many times. The chain recombines TRBV7-3 with TRBJ2-7; D is ambiguous. Germline CDR1 SGHTA, CDR2 FQGTGA. This CDR3 contains 14 residues. V was cut by 2 bases and J by 3 bases, with 11 bases left in between. The CDR3 is CASSLGPVDYEQYF. Written as DNA, the CDR3 is TGTGCCAGCAGCTTAGGACCAGTCGACTACGAGCAGTACTTC.